This TCR beta chain stems from a study of blood T cells in healthy people across ages. Per germline, CDR1 MNHEY and CDR2 SVGEGT. CDR3 length: 13 amino acids. The V end was cut by 6 bases, the J end by 14 bases, with 22 bases between. Combining a sample-barcoded 5' primer with a J-beta primer mix, a second PCR ran for 7 to 11 cycles. Every cDNA was tagged by a template-switch adaptor with 12 random nucleotides. MiXCR, run by TCRdb on the 5' RACE reads, gives a single entry per CDR3 protein. The sample includes over a million distinct CDR3 sequences, 35% to 45% of them seen just once. Peripheral blood samples of around 11 milliliters were drawn from each donor.

This TCR was recovered from a young woman in good health. The rearrangement links TRBV6-2 or TRBV6-3 to TRBJ1-2, with D perhaps matching TRBD1 (6 bases). The source material was blood. The CDR3 loop is CASSQNPPTGGTF. For the CDR3, the DNA is TGTGCCAGCAGCCAAAACCCCCCGACAGGAGGAACCTTC.